This TCR beta chain was documented in a study of blood T cell repertoires in COVID-19. The wider study: COVID-19 samples collected from the United States, Italy and Spain covered acute and convalescent phases. PBMCs, B-cell-depleted T cells, or T cells were the source of the cDNA or gDNA that made up the material.

Authors' analysis steps: Estimates of nucleated cell counts were drawn from the amplification of reference gene primers. Using immunoSEQ multiplex PCR, the repertoire was profiled, and TCRdb retains in-frame clones only, with some absent. The V and J calls and clone size are taken from that table; D and trimming were inferred from the DNA. This table holds about 320,000 clones, 85% found once. This clone was observed a single time. Germline values: CDR1 SGHRS, CDR2 YFSETQ. The CDR3 extends over 14 amino acids. Trimming cost V 4 bases and J 5 bases; bases outside gene matches: 5. This sequence joins TRBV5-1 and TRBJ2-7, with TRBD1 matching 11 bases. Source material: PBMCs or T cells enriched from blood (not recorded which). This sequence originates from a woman between 25 and 40 years old who had been exposed to COVID-19. CDR3 amino acids: CASSRGQGAHEQYF. The DNA for the CDR3 is TGCGCCAGCAGCCGCGGACAGGGGGCCCACGAGCAGTACTTC.